This T cell receptor beta chain is from a study of shared clonotypes between healthy human individuals. Findings and caveats of the study: Naive subsets typically showed greater estimated richness than memory subsets.

Germline values: CDR1 LGHNA, CDR2 YSLEER. CDR3 size: 21 residues. V trimming: 5 bases; J trimming: 1 base; junction bases outside the gene matches: 15. Notes on this clone: Antigen specificity is unknown.

Naive CD4+ cells were CD45RA-selected; the remaining cells were memory. This table comes from immunoSEQ multiplex PCR, and its TCRdb copy is limited to in-frame clones, with some not included. The sample consists of about 1.5 million clones, around 98% of them appearing once. This sequence originates from a man in his thirties or forties in good health. The rearrangement joins TRBV4-3 to TRBJ2-3; 16 bases map to TRBD2. What was sequenced was naive CD4+ T cells sorted from blood. Sample subset: CD45RA+ positively selected. The CDR3 loop is CASSRSAPGLAGGPGTDTQYF. The CDR3 region has the DNA TGCGCCAGCAGCAGATCGGCTCCGGGACTAGCGGGAGGGCCAGGCACAGATACGCAGTATTTT.